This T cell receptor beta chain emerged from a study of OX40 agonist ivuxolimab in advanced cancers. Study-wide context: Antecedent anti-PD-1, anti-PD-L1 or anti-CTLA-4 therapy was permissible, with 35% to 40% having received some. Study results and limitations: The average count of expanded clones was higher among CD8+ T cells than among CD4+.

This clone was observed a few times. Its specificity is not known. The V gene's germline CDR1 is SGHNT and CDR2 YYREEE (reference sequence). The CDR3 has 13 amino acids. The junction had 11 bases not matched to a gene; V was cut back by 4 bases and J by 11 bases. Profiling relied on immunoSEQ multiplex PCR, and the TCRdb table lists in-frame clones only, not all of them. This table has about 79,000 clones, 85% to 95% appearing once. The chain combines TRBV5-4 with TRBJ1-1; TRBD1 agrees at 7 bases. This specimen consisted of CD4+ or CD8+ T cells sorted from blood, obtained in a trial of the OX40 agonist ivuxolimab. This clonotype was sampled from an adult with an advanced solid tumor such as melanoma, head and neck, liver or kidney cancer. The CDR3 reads CASSITGEFWAFF. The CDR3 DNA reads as TGTGCCAGCAGCATAACAGGGGAGTTTTGGGCTTTCTTT.